This TCR beta chain was sequenced for a study of beta chain features in type 1 diabetes. Study conclusions and caveats: PCR might favor shorter templates, but any such skew would affect patients and controls equally. The study found moderately but significantly shorter TCRB CDR3s in all four CD4+ subsets of Type 1 diabetes patients.

This clone has a handful of counts. The antigen remains undetermined. The CDR3 runs to 15 residues. Per germline, CDR1 SEHNR and CDR2 FQNEAQ (reference sequence). Trimming at V came to 5 bases and at J to 5 bases, leaving 10 bases not matched to a gene. TCRB transcripts that were expressed got sequenced, as all of the isolated RNA had been reverse transcribed. TCRdb keeps only in-frame clones here, not all; method: immunoSEQ multiplex PCR. The sample includes roughly 250,000 clones, around 21% of them seen just once. The chain links TRBV7-9 to TRBJ2-7; TRBD1 matches 9 bases. This receptor was taken from a middle-aged woman with type 1 diabetes. The sample taken for sequencing was naive CD4+ T cells from blood. The CDR3 coding sequence is TGTGCCAGCAGCCAAGACGGACAGGGGACCCACGAGCAGTACTTC. Protein product: CASSQDGQGTHEQYF.